This is a list of T cell receptor beta chains from one sample in a study of T cell responses to AZD1222 COVID-19 vaccine. Profiled with immunoSEQ multiplex PCR; TCRdb holds only in-frame clones, not every one. The sample carries about 150,000 clones, about 89% recorded once. Here the sequenced sample was peripheral blood, taken 28 days after the second AZD1222 dose. Receptors were obtained from an adult who received the AZD1222 COVID-19 vaccine. CDR3s include the opening cysteine and the closing phenylalanine or tryptophan. A D gene is named only where the DNA matches it firmly. A row's size may be missing; if present it is once, few, many or a size class.

d_call: NA
v_call: TRBV10-1
clone_size: NA
j_call: TRBJ1-5
cdr3_nt: TGCGCCAGCCCCCTCGGGGGACGGACCAATCAGCCCCAGCATTTT
cdr3_aa: CASPLGGRTNQPQHF

d_call: TRBD1
v_call: TRBV13
clone_size: few
j_call: TRBJ1-3
cdr3_nt: TGTGCCAGCAGCCCCCGACAGGGTCGGTTATCAGGAAACACCATATATTTT
cdr3_aa: CASSPRQGRLSGNTIYF

d_call: NA
v_call: TRBV6-5
clone_size: NA
j_call: TRBJ2-1
cdr3_nt: TGTGCCAGCACCCTTACTAGTGCGGTCTACAATGAGCAGTTCTTC
cdr3_aa: CASTLTSAVYNEQFF

d_call: TRBD2
v_call: TRBV24-1
clone_size: NA
j_call: TRBJ2-1
cdr3_nt: TGTGCCACCAGTGATAACACTAGCGGGAGTCGGGTAGTGAATGAGCAGTTCTTC
cdr3_aa: CATSDNTSGSRVVNEQFF

d_call: TRBD2
v_call: TRBV19
clone_size: NA
j_call: TRBJ2-1
cdr3_nt: TGTGCCAGTAGTAGGACTAGCGGGACCCCCGCGCTTATATACAATGAGCAGTTCTTC
cdr3_aa: CASSRTSGTPALIYNEQFF

d_call: TRBD1
v_call: TRBV4-3
clone_size: NA
j_call: TRBJ1-1
cdr3_nt: TGCGCCAGCAGCCAAGATGCAGGGACAGGGGCTGAAGCTTTCTTT
cdr3_aa: CASSQDAGTGAEAFF

d_call: TRBD1
v_call: TRBV29-1
clone_size: NA
j_call: TRBJ2-7
cdr3_nt: TGCAGCGTCGATACAGGGGACGAGCAGTACTTC
cdr3_aa: CSVDTGDEQYF

d_call: TRBD1
v_call: TRBV11-1
clone_size: NA
j_call: TRBJ2-3
cdr3_nt: TGTGCCAGCAGCGCCGGGACAGGCCTAAGCACAGATACGCAGTATTTT
cdr3_aa: CASSAGTGLSTDTQYF

d_call: NA
v_call: TRBV5-8
clone_size: NA
j_call: TRBJ1-5
cdr3_nt: TGTGCCAGCAGCTTGGAGGGCAGCCCCAATCAGCCCCAGCATTTT
cdr3_aa: CASSLEGSPNQPQHF

d_call: NA
v_call: TRBV5-1
clone_size: NA
j_call: TRBJ1-4
cdr3_nt: TGCGCCAGCAGCTTAAGCCCCGTCGTCAGCGAGAAAAAACTGTTTTTT
cdr3_aa: CASSLSPVVSEKKLFF

d_call: NA
v_call: TRBV20-1
clone_size: once
j_call: TRBJ1-2
cdr3_nt: TGCAGTGCTAGTGCTGGAGGCGACTATGGCTACACCTTC
cdr3_aa: CSASAGGDYGYTF

d_call: NA
v_call: TRBV5-5
clone_size: NA
j_call: TRBJ1-2
cdr3_nt: TGTGCCAGCAGTCGGACCCCTAACTATGGCTACACCTTC
cdr3_aa: CASSRTPNYGYTF

d_call: TRBD2
v_call: TRBV2
clone_size: NA
j_call: TRBJ2-7
cdr3_nt: TGTGCCAGCAGGGCCGGGACTAGCGGTTACGAGCAGTACTTC
cdr3_aa: CASRAGTSGYEQYF

d_call: NA
v_call: TRBV11-2
clone_size: NA
j_call: TRBJ1-5
cdr3_nt: TGTGCCAGCAGCCTGTCAGGGGTCGACGGTCAGCCCCAGCATTTT
cdr3_aa: CASSLSGVDGQPQHF

d_call: NA
v_call: TRBV18
clone_size: NA
j_call: TRBJ2-2
cdr3_nt: TGTGCCAGCTCACCCCTAGAATCCACCGGGGAGCTGTTTTTT
cdr3_aa: CASSPLESTGELFF

d_call: NA
v_call: TRBV18
clone_size: NA
j_call: TRBJ2-7
cdr3_nt: TGTGCCAGCTCACCAAATCCCTCTCCTCCTTACGAGCAGTACTTC
cdr3_aa: CASSPNPSPPYEQYF

d_call: NA
v_call: TRBV7-3
clone_size: NA
j_call: TRBJ1-2
cdr3_nt: TGTGCCAGCAGCTTAACGGAGGGGCATGGCTACACCTTC
cdr3_aa: CASSLTEGHGYTF

d_call: TRBD1
v_call: TRBV19
clone_size: NA
j_call: TRBJ2-1
cdr3_nt: TGTGCCAGTAGTACGGACAGGGGGGGCCGGGAGCAGTTCTTC
cdr3_aa: CASSTDRGGREQFF

d_call: NA
v_call: TRBV4-1
clone_size: once
j_call: TRBJ1-5
cdr3_nt: TGCGCCAGCAGCCCGTGGTCCCCAGGGGGCAATCAGCCCCAGCATTTT
cdr3_aa: CASSPWSPGGNQPQHF

d_call: NA
v_call: TRBV5-1
clone_size: NA
j_call: TRBJ1-1
cdr3_nt: TGCGCCAGCAGCTTGGGAGGGGAGGCTTTCTTT
cdr3_aa: CASSLGGEAFF

d_call: TRBD1
v_call: TRBV10-3
clone_size: NA
j_call: TRBJ1-2
cdr3_nt: TGTGCCATCAGGTCCCCGGGACAGGGGGCACAGGGCTACACCTTC
cdr3_aa: CAIRSPGQGAQGYTF

d_call: NA
v_call: TRBV11-3
clone_size: NA
j_call: TRBJ2-6
cdr3_nt: TGTGCCAGCAGTCCCCCCGGGACTGGGGCCAACGTCCTGACTTTC
cdr3_aa: CASSPPGTGANVLTF

d_call: TRBD1
v_call: TRBV30
clone_size: NA
j_call: TRBJ1-1
cdr3_nt: TGTGCCTGGAGTGCCAGGGGGCGCCGGGTGGGGACTGAAGCTTTCTTT
cdr3_aa: CAWSARGRRVGTEAFF

d_call: NA
v_call: TRBV7-9
clone_size: NA
j_call: TRBJ2-3
cdr3_nt: TGTGCCAGCAGCTTAGTCCGACTAGAGGCAGATACGCAGTATTTT
cdr3_aa: CASSLVRLEADTQYF

d_call: TRBD1
v_call: TRBV15
clone_size: NA
j_call: TRBJ1-4
cdr3_nt: TGTGCCACCAGCAGGGACTACTCCGGGACAGGGAATGAAAAACTGTTTTTT
cdr3_aa: CATSRDYSGTGNEKLFF

d_call: NA
v_call: TRBV30
clone_size: NA
j_call: TRBJ1-2
cdr3_nt: TGTGCCTGGAACGCGGGGCTTAACTATGGCTACACCTTC
cdr3_aa: CAWNAGLNYGYTF

d_call: TRBD2
v_call: TRBV19
clone_size: NA
j_call: TRBJ2-1
cdr3_nt: TGTGCCAGTAGCCTTTTAGCGGGGGGGCTCTACAATGAGCAGTTCTTC
cdr3_aa: CASSLLAGGLYNEQFF

d_call: NA
v_call: TRBV2
clone_size: NA
j_call: TRBJ2-1
cdr3_nt: TGTGCCAGCCAATCGATCAATGAGCAGTTCTTC
cdr3_aa: CASQSINEQFF

d_call: NA
v_call: TRBV29-1
clone_size: few
j_call: TRBJ1-4
cdr3_nt: TGCAGCGTCCAGGGAGGTGAGGCAGAAAAACTGTTTTTT
cdr3_aa: CSVQGGEAEKLFF

d_call: NA
v_call: TRBV7-2
clone_size: NA
j_call: TRBJ2-2
cdr3_nt: TGTGCCAGCAGCTTAACTGTTAACACCGGGGAGCTGTTTTTT
cdr3_aa: CASSLTVNTGELFF

d_call: NA
v_call: TRBV2
clone_size: NA
j_call: TRBJ1-1
cdr3_nt: TGTGCCAGCAGTGGGGGGGGGCCTGAAGCTTTCTTT
cdr3_aa: CASSGGGPEAFF

d_call: NA
v_call: TRBV7-2
clone_size: NA
j_call: TRBJ2-7
cdr3_nt: TGTGCCAGCAGCCCCACCCGCGGGGAATACGAGCAGTACTTC
cdr3_aa: CASSPTRGEYEQYF

d_call: NA
v_call: TRBV7-3
clone_size: NA
j_call: TRBJ2-3
cdr3_nt: TGTGCCAGCAGCTCGACACCGACAGATACGCAGTATTTT
cdr3_aa: CASSSTPTDTQYF

d_call: NA
v_call: TRBV4-1
clone_size: once
j_call: TRBJ2-1
cdr3_nt: TGCGCCAGCAGCCAGGTTGACATCCTCTCCTACAATGAGCAGTTCTTC
cdr3_aa: CASSQVDILSYNEQFF

d_call: TRBD1
v_call: TRBV18
clone_size: NA
j_call: TRBJ1-5
cdr3_nt: TGTGCCAGCTCAACCACAGGGGACCAGCCCCAGCATTTT
cdr3_aa: CASSTTGDQPQHF

d_call: NA
v_call: TRBV28
clone_size: NA
j_call: TRBJ1-2
cdr3_nt: TGTGCCAGCAGAGCAAGAAGGGGGGCGGTCTATGGCTACACCTTC
cdr3_aa: CASRARRGAVYGYTF

d_call: NA
v_call: TRBV12-3/TRBV12-4
clone_size: NA
j_call: TRBJ2-7
cdr3_nt: TGTGCCAGCAGTTTACAAACAGGGCTCGAGCAGTACTTC
cdr3_aa: CASSLQTGLEQYF

d_call: TRBD2
v_call: TRBV5-4
clone_size: NA
j_call: TRBJ2-7
cdr3_nt: TGTGCCAGCAGCCCCGGACTAGCCCCCTACGAGCAGTACTTC
cdr3_aa: CASSPGLAPYEQYF

d_call: NA
v_call: TRBV29-1
clone_size: once
j_call: TRBJ1-2
cdr3_nt: TGCAGCGTTGGTAGGGAGTACTATGGCTACACCTTC
cdr3_aa: CSVGREYYGYTF

d_call: NA
v_call: TRBV7-9
clone_size: NA
j_call: TRBJ1-1
cdr3_nt: TGTGCCAGCAGCAGGACAGACACTGAAGCTTTCTTT
cdr3_aa: CASSRTDTEAFF

d_call: NA
v_call: TRBV7-2
clone_size: NA
j_call: TRBJ1-2
cdr3_nt: TGTGCCAGCAGCTCGGGGCCTCATCTCGACACTAACTATGGCTACACCTTC
cdr3_aa: CASSSGPHLDTNYGYTF